Listed below are T cell receptor beta chains from one sample, sequenced in a study of CD8 T cells in acute hepatitis C reinfection. Clones were read by immunoSEQ multiplex PCR, and TCRdb kept only the in-frame ones, dropping some. Of 30,000 to 45,000 clones in the sample, approximately 85% were seen once. Sequencing was done on a sample of naive CD8+ T cells from PBMCs. The receptors stem from a woman aged 18 to 35 who spontaneously cleared hepatitis C infection. The CDR3 runs from the conserved cysteine through the conserved F or W.

J: TRBJ2-2
V: TRBV9
CDR3: CASWNGINAGELFF

J: TRBJ2-1
V: TRBV10-1
CDR3: CASSWAPGGNEQFF

J: TRBJ2-1
V: TRBV10-2
CDR3: CASSEPGQGRNEQFF

J: TRBJ2-6
V: TRBV2
CDR3: CASDRGALLSGANVLTF

J: TRBJ2-4
V: TRBV9
CDR3: CASSPRTGGDIQYF

J: TRBJ1-2
V: TRBV27
CDR3: CASSFGTNYGYTF

J: TRBJ2-3
V: TRBV6-5
CDR3: CASSADTDTQYF

J: TRBJ2-7
V: TRBV27
CDR3: CASSLGVGEQYF

J: TRBJ2-7
V: TRBV12-1
CDR3: CASSPNVGLAGSYEQYF

J: TRBJ2-1
V: TRBV7-8
CDR3: CASSLAWYNEQFF

J: TRBJ2-1
V: TRBV27
CDR3: CASSLIPTSHEQFF

J: TRBJ1-2
V: TRBV7-9
CDR3: CASSLGQGNYGYTF

J: TRBJ2-6
V: TRBV14
CDR3: CASSPGQGWANVLTF

J: TRBJ2-2
V: TRBV29-1
CDR3: CSVEVRDKYTGELFF

J: TRBJ2-2
V: TRBV2
CDR3: CASSTTGELFF